This is a list of T cell receptor beta chains from one sample in a study of neurological immune-mediated disorders. TCRdb re-called the 5' RACE reads with MiXCR, one entry per CDR3 protein. Altogether about 74,000 distinct CDR3 sequences are present, around 5% being singletons, with the ten largest covering approximately 7.4%. Source material: PBMCs. Source of these receptors: a man aged 18 to 29 with multiple sclerosis. Each CDR3 is given with its conserved first and last residue. D genes are given only for firm matches. Only some rows state a clone size, as once, few, many or a class for expanded clones.

>many|TRBV4-2|TRBJ2-7|NA
TGTGCCAGCAGCCAAGATAATGGCGGCAACCCCAACGAGCAGTACTTC
CASSQDNGGNPNEQYF
>NA|TRBV12-3/TRBV12-4|TRBJ1-6|NA
TGTGCCAGCAGTTGGAGAAGAAATTCACCCCTCAACTTT
CASSWRRNSPLNF
>many|TRBV5-1|TRBJ2-1|NA
TGCGCCAGCAGCTTGGCGCAGGGCACCCAAGGTGGGCAGTTCTTC
CASSLAQGTQGGQFF
>NA|TRBV6-5|TRBJ2-7|TRBD2
TGTGCCAGCAGTTGGGGACTAGCGGGAGCCAAAGAGCAGTACTTC
CASSWGLAGAKEQYF
>many|TRBV5-1|TRBJ2-1|NA
TGCGCCAGCAGCTTAGTGCCAGTCGGGGATGAGCAGTTCTTC
CASSLVPVGDEQFF
>many|TRBV15|TRBJ2-4|TRBD1
TGTGCCACCAGCAGTTCCGGGACAGGGCCGTACTTC
CATSSSGTGPYF
>few|TRBV20-1|TRBJ1-5|NA
TGCAGTGCTAGTAAGGGGGGTAATCAGCCCCAGAATTTT
CSASKGGNQPQNF
>many|TRBV20-1|TRBJ1-5|NA
TGCAGTGCTAGAAGGACGGGGTTTAGCAATCAGCCCCAGCATTTT
CSARRTGFSNQPQHF
>NA|TRBV5-1|TRBJ1-1|NA
TGCGCCAGCAGCTTTGTACAGTCCCGGGGTTCGATCTTT
CASSFVQSRGSIF
>many|TRBV29-1|TRBJ2-7|NA
TGCAGCGTTACCAGGGAGGTTGCCTACGAGCAGTACTTC
CSVTREVAYEQYF
>many|TRBV29-1|TRBJ1-2|TRBD1
TGCAGCGCCGGACAGGGGGCGAAAGGCTACACCTTC
CSAGQGAKGYTF
>many|TRBV12-3/TRBV12-4|TRBJ2-1|NA
TGTGCCAGCAGTTTTCACAATGAGCAGTTCTTC
CASSFHNEQFF
>many|TRBV5-1|TRBJ1-2|NA
TGCGCCAGCAGCTCCCCTTCCACAGGTGGAGGCTACACCTTC
CASSSPSTGGGYTF
>many|TRBV20-1|TRBJ2-3|NA
TGCAGTGCTAGTAAGGCCTCAGATACGCAGTATTTT
CSASKASDTQYF
>many|TRBV5-1|TRBJ2-1|NA
TGCGCCAGCAGCCGGTGGGCCCGGGACGGACGCTACAATGAGCAGTTCTTC
CASSRWARDGRYNEQFF
>many|TRBV6-6|TRBJ1-5|NA
TGTGCCAGCAGCCGGGGGTACAATCAGCCCCAGAATTTT
CASSRGYNQPQNF
>many|TRBV7-8|TRBJ2-7|TRBD2
TGTGCCAGCAGCTTAGTTCGGACTAGAACCTACGAGCAGTACTTC
CASSLVRTRTYEQYF
>many|TRBV5-1|TRBJ2-7|TRBD2
TGCGCCAGCAGCTTGGAGCCTAGCGGTTACGAGCAGTACTTC
CASSLEPSGYEQYF
>many|TRBV4-2|TRBJ1-3|TRBD1
TGTGCCAGCAGCCAAGAGCAGGGGGCGACTGGAAACACCATATATTTT
CASSQEQGATGNTIYF
>many|TRBV20-1|TRBJ1-5|TRBD1
TGCAGTGCTTCGGACAGGGGAGGCAATCAGCCCCAGCATTTT
CSASDRGGNQPQHF
>many|TRBV24-1|TRBJ2-2|TRBD2
TGTGCCACCAGTGTCCGGACGGCGGGGGAGACCGGGGAGCTGTTTTTT
CATSVRTAGETGELFF
>many|TRBV9|TRBJ2-1|NA
TGTGCCAGCAGCGTAGTACTACCTCCCTGGGATGAGCAGTTCTTC
CASSVVLPPWDEQFF
>NA|TRBV5-1|TRBJ2-2|TRBD1
TGCGCCAGCCTTCCCGACAGGGGAGGGGAGCTGTTTTTT
CASLPDRGGELFF
>many|TRBV20-1|TRBJ2-3|TRBD2
TGCAGTGCTAGAGATAGCGGGGGGGCAGATACGCAGTATTTT
CSARDSGGADTQYF
>few|TRBV18|TRBJ1-1|TRBD1
TGTGCCAGCCGGGGACAGCTAAACACTGAAGCTTTCTTT
CASRGQLNTEAFF
>many|TRBV6-5|TRBJ1-2|NA
TGTGCCAGCACCCCCGGGCTTGTTTGGGGCTACACCTTC
CASTPGLVWGYTF
>many|TRBV12-3/TRBV12-4|TRBJ1-6|TRBD1
TGTGCCAGCAGTTACGGGACAGGGGGCTCGAATTCACCCCTCCACTTT
CASSYGTGGSNSPLHF
>many|TRBV12-3/TRBV12-4|TRBJ2-5|TRBD1
TGTGCCAGCAGTCCCGGCTTTGGTAGGGGGCGTGAGACCCAGTACTTC
CASSPGFGRGRETQYF
>many|TRBV20-1|TRBJ1-6|NA
TGCAGTGCTAGGCGGGCGTCGGGTTCACCCCTCCACTTT
CSARRASGSPLHF
>many|TRBV20-1|TRBJ2-7|TRBD2
TGCAGTGCTAGAGATTCGGGGGGTTCCTACGAGCAGTACTTC
CSARDSGGSYEQYF
>few|TRBV20-1|TRBJ1-5|TRBD1
TGCAGTGCTTTGGACAGGGGACAGCCCCAGAATTTT
CSALDRGQPQNF
>few|TRBV12-3/TRBV12-4|TRBJ2-3|TRBD2
TGTGCCAGCAGTTTCTTGGGGGGGAGAGATACGCAGTATTTT
CASSFLGGRDTQYF
>many|TRBV20-1|TRBJ2-7|NA
TGCAGTGCTAGAGTCGTCACCTCCTACGAGCAGTACTTC
CSARVVTSYEQYF
>many|TRBV12-3/TRBV12-4|TRBJ1-2|TRBD1
TGTGCCAGCAGTCCCCCGGGACAGGGATACTATGGCTACACCTTC
CASSPPGQGYYGYTF
>many|TRBV2|TRBJ1-5|TRBD1
TGTGCCAGCAACAAGGACAGGGGGCTGGGTCAGCCCCAGCATTTT
CASNKDRGLGQPQHF
>many|TRBV29-1|TRBJ2-5|NA
TGCAGCGCACGTGGGGAGACCCAGTACTTC
CSARGETQYF
>few|TRBV7-6|TRBJ2-3|NA
TGTGCCAGCAGCTTAAACCCGACAGGCACAGATACGCAGTATTTT
CASSLNPTGTDTQYF
>many|TRBV7-2|TRBJ2-1|NA
TGTGCCAGCAGCTCTACCCCCTCGCGGGGAAGGAAGGAGCAGTTCTTC
CASSSTPSRGRKEQFF
>many|TRBV12-3/TRBV12-4|TRBJ2-3|NA
TGTGCCAGCAGTTTCTCAGGGGCCCGCACAGATACGCAGTATTTT
CASSFSGARTDTQYF